The entry below gives a single T cell receptor beta chain sequence along with its context. What it binds is unknown. These data originate in a study of beta chain features in type 1 diabetes. Overall study findings and caveats: In the patient group, naive, central memory and Treg TCRB repertoires seemed more alike than in the healthy donor group. Significant though moderate, a shortening of TCRB CDR3s appeared in all four CD4+ subsets of Type 1 diabetes patients.

The germline V gene has CDR1 SGHTA and CDR2 FQGNSA. CDR3 size: 17 residues. Germline trimming cut 1 base from V and 1 base from J; bases unmatched to any gene: 6. The sequenced template was cDNA made from the entire isolated RNA. Here immunoSEQ multiplex PCR was the method, and the copy in TCRdb shows in-frame clones only, minus some. The data show 350,000 to 400,000 clones, roughly 13% seen once. The J gene is TRBJ2-2, the V gene TRBV7-2, with 7 nucleotides matching TRBD1. The clonotype originates from a woman aged 18-30 years with type 1 diabetes. Sequencing was carried out using naive CD4+ T cells from blood. CDR3 region: CASSLVGTALNTGELFF. In DNA, the CDR3 is TGTGCCAGCAGCTTAGTGGGGACAGCCTTGAACACCGGGGAGCTGTTTTTT. The full variable domain, with the rest looked up from reference TRBV7-2 and TRBJ2-2, is GAGVSQSPSNKVTEKGKDVELRCDPISGHTALYWYRQSLGQGLEFLIYFQGNSAPDKSGLPSDRFSAERTGGSVSTLTIQRTQQEDSAVYLCASSLVGTALNTGELFFGEGSRLTVL.